This TCR beta chain was sequenced for a study of technical replicates of blood from several donors. Data came from immunoSEQ multiplex PCR; TCRdb stores just in-frame clones and leaves some out. This table has some 70,000 clones, 95% to 97% appearing once. The sequencing input was T cells isolated from PBMCs. The TCR sequence derives from a human donor in good health.

CDR3 in DNA: TGTGCCAGCAGCCGAAGGGACAGGAGGTACTATGGCTACACCTTC. Amino acid sequence: CASSRRDRRYYGYTF. The gene calls are TRBV13 and TRBJ1-2, with 8 bases fitting TRBD1. V shed 5 bases and J 3 bases; nucleotides not matched to a gene: 8. Germline V gives CDR1 PRHDT, CDR2 FYEKMQ (reference sequence). The length of the CDR3 is 15 residues.